This entry concerns a single TCR beta chain. The antigen is undetermined. This specimen includes other DNA sequences encoding the same CDR3. The data were obtained in a study of cytotoxic CD8 clonotypes in ibrutinib-treated CLL. Study results and caveats: Among the clonotypes, public ones were uncommon and contracted or held stable on treatment. The clonality went up when patients responded to ibrutinib and dropped back toward baseline at progression. T-cell clonality at baseline went above that of age-matched healthy donors and rose and fell with circulating CD8+ T-cell counts.

This CDR3 has 14 amino acids. Trimming left V 2 bases short and J 5 bases short, with 13 bases between. Looked up from germline, CDR1 is SGDLS and CDR2 is YYNGEE. Libraries were prepared by immunoSEQ multiplex PCR; TCRdb keeps only in-frame clonotypes and omits some of them. The sample records 130,000 to 150,000 clones, 79% being singletons. Cryopreserved PBMCs provided roughly 2 micrograms of genomic DNA for the TCR beta libraries. The J gene is TRBJ2-5, the V gene TRBV9; D uncertain. This material consisted of PBMCs, taken after 12 months of ibrutinib treatment. The TCR was taken from a human donor with chronic lymphocytic leukemia. CDR3 residues: CASSVSPGSETQYF. CDR3 nucleotide sequence: TGTGCCAGCAGCGTCAGCCCAGGTTCCGAGACCCAGTACTTC.